These 24 T cell receptor beta chains came from one sample sequenced in a study of identical twins (dated by TCRdb to between 2015 and 2016). Libraries were constructed by 5' RACE. The sequencer was an Illumina HiSeq 2000. TCRdb passed the public sequencing reads through fastp at Q25 and MiXCR, retaining productive beta sequences. Under each unique CDR3 protein, matching rows form one entry showing the most common genes and DNA. The sample table holds 450,000 to 600,000 distinct CDR3 sequences, of which around 22% were seen once. In total, the top ten clones hold approximately 0.49% of the sample. This same sample was also part of a study on yellow fever vaccine responses in identical twins.

Sequencing was done on a sample of CD4+ T cells sorted from blood. The receptor set was obtained from a woman under 30 in good health.

The chain couples TRBV12-3 or TRBV12-4 to TRBJ2-7; 7 bases align to TRBD1. The CDR3 is made up of 14 amino acids. The V and J ends lost 6 bases and 2 bases, in that order; junction bases with no gene match: 7. CDR3 sequence: CASRKTGIAYEQYF. DNA of the CDR3: TGTGCCAGCAGAAAGACAGGGATAGCCTACGAGCAGTACTTC.

The V call is TRBV7-8, the J call TRBJ2-1, with 8 bases identical to TRBD2. This CDR3 comprises 16 residues. Trimming at V came to 0 bases and at J to 2 bases, leaving 3 bases not matched to a gene. CDR1 SGHVS and CDR2 FQNEAQ come from the germline V gene. CDR3 DNA sequence: TGTGCCAGCAGCTTAGCGCTAGCGGGTCCCTACAATGAGCAGTTCTTC. Its protein product is CASSLALAGPYNEQFF.

The rearrangement joins TRBV5-1 to TRBJ2-7, with D perhaps TRBD1 (6 bases). The CDR3 spans 14 residues. Trimming shortened V by 0 bases and J by 3 bases, and 10 bases separated the two germline ends. Germline assignment: CDR1 SGHRS and CDR2 YFSETQ. The CDR3 DNA sequence: TGCGCCAGCAGCTTGGGGACAGTCGTCTACGAGCAGTACTTC. Amino acid sequence: CASSLGTVVYEQYF.

This clonotype was seen more than once but under ten times. The chain combines TRBV2 with TRBJ1-1, with D possibly TRBD1 on 6 matching bases. Germline-derived CDR1 and CDR2 are SNHLY and FYNNEI. Trimming removed 6 bases at V and 5 bases at J, with 13 bases between. The CDR3 contains 13 residues. In DNA, the CDR3 is TGTGCCAGCAGCGTCGACAGGAAGACTGAAGCTTTCTTT. This encodes CASSVDRKTEAFF.

This clonotype was observed a few times. The junction does not match germline at one end; this may be a read error. This chain connects TRBV20-1 to TRBJ2-7; no clear D gene. This CDR3 spans 12 amino acids. The germline gives CDR1 DFQATT, CDR2 SNEGSKA (reference sequence). Here the CDR3 DNA reads TGTAGTGCTAGATACAGTAACTACGAGCAGTACTTC. Protein: CSARYSNYEQYF.

This clonotype has just a few counts. The chain combines TRBV25-1 with TRBJ1-1; possibly TRBD1 for D (5 bases). CDR3 length equals 14 residues. V lost 1 base to trimming and J lost 4 bases, with 10 bases between them. CDR1 and CDR2 (germline): MGHDK, SYGVNS. Here the CDR3 DNA reads TGTGCCAGCAGTGAATTCGGGGGTGGCACTGAAGCTTTCTTT. Protein: CASSEFGGGTEAFF. Based on the CDR3 plus reference TRBV25-1 and TRBJ1-1, the full variable domain is EADIYQTPRYLVIGTGKKITLECSQTMGHDKMYWYQQDPGMELHLIHYSYGVNSTEKGDLSSESTVSRIRTEHFPLTLESARPSHTSQYLCASSEFGGGTEAFFGQGTRLTVV.

The chain couples TRBV4-1 to TRBJ2-1; 7 bases agree with TRBD1. In germline, CDR1 is MGHRA, CDR2 YSYEKL. After removal of 5 bases from V and 6 bases from J, the junction contained 13 bases not matched to a gene. This CDR3 spans 16 amino acids. CDR3 amino acids: CASSDLLRDRSNEQFF. The CDR3 nucleotides are TGCGCCAGCAGCGACCTCTTGAGGGACAGATCCAATGAGCAGTTCTTC.

The J gene is TRBJ1-3, the V gene TRBV10-3; TRBD1 agrees at 9 bases. The CDR3 sequence is 14 residues long. Trimming at V came to 10 bases and at J to 0 bases, leaving 4 bases not matched to a gene. Germline-derived CDR1 and CDR2 are ENHRY and SYGVKD. The CDR3 is CATGQGISGNTIYF. DNA for the CDR3: TGTGCCACCGGACAGGGGATCTCTGGAAACACCATATATTTT.

The chain recombines TRBV5-5 with TRBJ2-3; no clear D gene. The CDR3 runs 13 residues. Per the germline V gene, CDR1 is SGHKS and CDR2 is YYEKEE (reference sequence). V lost 4 bases and J 3 bases, leaving 9 bases between the germline ends. The CDR3 spells CASSRQPTDTQYF. In nucleotides, the CDR3 is TGTGCCAGCAGCCGCCAACCAACAGATACGCAGTATTTT.

The rearrangement joins TRBV7-2 to TRBJ1-2; TRBD1 is a possible D gene (6 bases). CDR3 length equals 16 residues. V dropped 4 bases and J dropped 5 bases, with 20 bases sitting between them. Germline CDR1 and CDR2: SGHTA and FQGNSA. The CDR3 DNA follows: TGTGCCAGCAGCTCCCGTTACAGGGATGGCGTATATGGCTACACCTTC. Its translation is CASSSRYRDGVYGYTF.

There are a few counts of this clonotype. This chain joins TRBV7-9 and TRBJ1-2, with 10 nucleotides matching TRBD1. After removal of 3 bases from V and 2 bases from J, the junction contained 9 bases not matched to a gene. This CDR3 contains 17 residues. Per germline, CDR1 SEHNR and CDR2 FQNEAQ (reference sequence). The CDR3 coding sequence is TGTGCCAGCAGCTTCTTAGGTAGACAGGGGGCGAACTATGGCTACACCTTC. Translated: CASSFLGRQGANYGYTF.

The chain has TRBV20-1 and TRBJ2-2; 8 bases are shared with TRBD1. The CDR3 runs to 11 residues. Germline CDR1 DFQATT, CDR2 SNEGSKA (reference sequence). DNA for the CDR3: TGCGGGATCAGGGGGCCCGGGGAGCTGTTTTTT. This gives the protein CGIRGPGELFF.

This clonotype was detected a few times. This chain connects TRBV28 to TRBJ1-2; D is possibly TRBD1 (5 bases). Trimming took off 3 bases at V and 5 bases at J, with 13 bases between the two ends. The germline CDR1 and CDR2 sequences are MDHEN and SYDVKM. The CDR3 covers 14 residues. The CDR3 spells CASSLDTTGYGYTF. The CDR3 region has the DNA TGTGCCAGCAGTTTGGACACCACCGGGTATGGCTACACCTTC.

The chain joins TRBV15 to TRBJ2-3, with 10 bases fitting TRBD1. Trimming cost V 0 bases and J 6 bases; bases outside gene matches: 6. Germline lookup yields CDR1 LNHNV and CDR2 YYDKDF (reference sequence). The CDR3 is 16 amino acids. CDR3 region: CATSRDLTGGSDTQYF. For the CDR3, the DNA is TGTGCCACCAGCAGAGATCTGACAGGGGGCTCGGATACGCAGTATTTT.

This chain joins TRBV13 and TRBJ2-3; 7 positions match TRBD1. This CDR3 is 17 amino acids long. J was trimmed by 3 bases and V by 1 base; bases with no gene match: 10. Per germline, CDR1 PRHDT and CDR2 FYEKMQ (reference sequence). CDR3: CASSLALTGKRTDTQYF. The CDR3 DNA follows: TGTGCCAGCAGCTTAGCCTTGACAGGGAAAAGAACAGATACGCAGTATTTT.

The chain employs TRBV2 and TRBJ2-2; 7 bases match TRBD1. The J segment lost 2 bases and the V segment lost 7 bases, leaving 7 bases of the junction unmatched. The V gene's germline CDR1 is SNHLY and CDR2 FYNNEI. This CDR3 is built from 15 residues. This CDR3 reads CASTRTGVNTGELFF. CDR3 DNA sequence: TGTGCCAGCACGAGGACAGGCGTAAACACCGGGGAGCTGTTTTTT. The variable domain in full, with the rest retrieved from reference TRBV2 and TRBJ2-2, is EPEVTQTPSHQVTQMGQEVILRCVPISNHLYFYWYRQILGQKVEFLVSFYNNEISEKSEIFDDQFSVERPDGSNFTLKIRSTKLEDSAMYFCASTRTGVNTGELFFGEGSRLTVL.

In this sample, this clonotype turned up many times. V gene TRBV24-1 combines with J gene TRBJ2-1; tentative D call: TRBD1 (6 bases). Germline CDR1 is KGHDR and CDR2 is SFDVKD. The ends were cut back, 0 bases at V and 7 bases at J, with 12 bases in the middle. The CDR3 totals 15 residues. The CDR3 region has the DNA TGTGCCACCAGTGATTTGACAGGGTTGAGAAATGAGCAGTTCTTC. Its translation: CATSDLTGLRNEQFF.

This clonotype showed up just a few times. This chain links TRBV12-3 or TRBV12-4 with TRBJ2-2; TRBD2 agrees at 9 bases. The CDR3 totals 15 residues. The V and J ends lost 7 bases and 1 base, in that order; junction bases with no gene match: 4. CDR3 nucleotides: TGTGCCAGCACATCTAGCGGGAAGAACACCGGGGAGCTGTTTTTT. Translation: CASTSSGKNTGELFF.

The rearrangement links TRBV4-2 to TRBJ2-5; D might be TRBD2 (7 bases). The CDR3 length is 16 residues. Deletions cut 1 base from V and 4 bases from J, with 16 bases between. The V gene's germline CDR1 is LGHNA and CDR2 YNFKEQ. The CDR3 spells CASSQGGGSNSETQYF. Here the CDR3 DNA reads TGTGCCAGCAGCCAAGGCGGGGGCTCCAACTCAGAGACCCAGTACTTC.

V usage is TRBV20-1 and J usage is TRBJ2-3; D is tentatively TRBD1 or TRBD2 (5 bases each). The CDR3 loop spans 15 amino acids. Germline lookup yields CDR1 DFQATT and CDR2 SNEGSKA (reference sequence). Trimming removed 4 bases at V and 3 bases at J, with 17 bases between. CDR3 DNA: TGCAGTGCTATGAGGGACCTAGGGAGAACAGATACGCAGTATTTT. Residues: CSAMRDLGRTDTQYF.

The table lists this clonotype with a few counts. This chain uses TRBV5-6 with TRBJ2-2; 7 bases match TRBD2. Trimming took 2 bases from V and 2 from J; bases not matched to a gene: 6. The germline V gene encodes CDR1 SGHDT and CDR2 YYEEEE. This CDR3 region has 16 residues. DNA for the CDR3: TGTGCCAGCAGCTTCGTAGGGACTACTAACACCGGGGAGCTGTTTTTT. It specifies CASSFVGTTNTGELFF.

The V call is TRBV5-1, the J call TRBJ2-5; 8 bases fit TRBD1. Germline V lookup: CDR1 SGHRS, CDR2 YFSETQ. The CDR3 loop spans 12 amino acids. Trimming cost V 8 bases and J 5 bases; bases outside gene matches: 5. The chain's CDR3 is CASKDRAETQYF. CDR3 in DNA: TGCGCCAGTAAGGACAGGGCCGAGACCCAGTACTTC.

Here the CDR3 DNA reads TGTGCCAGCAGTCTAGGGTCAGCGACTAGGCCTAACGAGGATGAGCAGTTCTTC. It specifies CASSLGSATRPNEDEQFF. V is TRBV28 and J is TRBJ2-1; possibly TRBD2 for D (6 bases). From germline, CDR1 is MDHEN and CDR2 SYDVKM. Trimming shortened V by 5 bases and J by 8 bases, and 28 bases separated the two germline ends. The length of the CDR3 is 18 residues.

The chain uses TRBV5-1 and TRBJ1-1; D gene ambiguous. The CDR3 runs 13 residues. Germline V gene sequence: CDR1 SGHRS, CDR2 YFSETQ. Trimming took off 5 bases at V and 3 bases at J, with 11 bases between the two ends. This CDR3 reads CASRKVPDTEAFF. CDR3 nucleotides: TGCGCCAGCAGGAAGGTGCCGGACACTGAAGCTTTCTTT. Variable domain in full (rest from reference TRBV5-1 and TRBJ1-1): KAGVTQTPRYLIKTRGQQVTLSCSPISGHRSVSWYQQTPGQGLQFLFEYFSETQRNKGNFPGRFSGRQFSNSRSEMNVSTLELGDSALYLCASRKVPDTEAFFGQGTRLTVV.